The source of this T cell receptor (beta chain) is a study of T cell repertoires in cytomegalovirus infection. Whole-study context: An indication of both CMV infection and matching HLA type came from public TCR beta signatures.

The V gene end was trimmed by 5 bases and the J gene end by 4 bases; junction bases not matched to a gene: 10. The germline gives CDR1 SGHVS, CDR2 FQNEAQ. The CDR3 sequence is 15 residues long. Notes on the study in general: Accumulated public TCR beta family frequency recognized individuals carrying CMV together with the relevant HLA.

This clonotype was detected ten times or more. Its antigen is as yet unknown. Via MiXCR, TCRdb re-called the reads, giving one row per CDR3 protein. The sample records some 940,000 distinct CDR3 sequences, roughly 31% being singletons. V gene TRBV7-8 combines with J gene TRBJ2-5; the match to TRBD2 covers 7 bases. This TCR was sampled from a human donor in good health (CMV status not recorded). Some clones in this sample may be carry-over from other donors' samples. The specimen comprised cultured CD8+ T cells from PBMCs, sampled from culture after CMV antigen stimulation. CDR3 sequence: CASSLQRGGRETQYF. The CDR3 coding sequence is TGTGCCAGCAGCCTTCAGCGGGGAGGAAGAGAGACCCAGTACTTC.